The next 15 T cell receptor beta chains were all read from a single sample in a study of shared clonotypes between healthy human individuals. Assay: immunoSEQ multiplex PCR; the TCRdb copy retains only in-frame clones and omits some. The sample holds about 2.4 million clones, roughly 93% seen once. Sequenced sample: naive CD4+ T cells from PBMCs. Subset noted: CD45RA+ positively selected. All receptors come from a man aged 18 to 29 in good health. Some clones in this sample may be carry-over from other donors' samples.

V and J are TRBV27 and TRBJ2-2, with D unclear. The germline V gene encodes CDR1 MNHEY and CDR2 SMNVEV (reference sequence). V lost 3 bases and J 6 bases, leaving 8 bases between the germline ends. The length of the CDR3 is 13 residues. Here the CDR3 reads CASSFSGAGELFF. CDR3 DNA sequence: TGTGCCAGCAGTTTTTCTGGGGCCGGGGAGCTGTTTTTT.

The CDR3 loop is CASSLDPTGSIQYF. Here the CDR3 DNA reads TGTGCCAGCAGCTTAGACCCGACAGGCTCCATTCAGTACTTC. The rearrangement uses TRBV11-2 and TRBJ2-4; possibly TRBD1 for D (6 bases). Trimming cost V 0 bases and J 9 bases, with 12 bases left between them. This CDR3 region has 14 residues. Per germline, CDR1 SGHAT and CDR2 FQNNGV.

The gene calls are TRBV6-6 and TRBJ2-7, with D hard to call. V lost 2 bases and J 5 bases, leaving 13 bases between the germline ends. Germline CDR1 MNHNY, CDR2 SVGAGI (reference sequence). The CDR3 is 14 residues long. CDR3 nucleotide sequence: TGTGCCAGCAGTTACACCGGCTCAGACAACGAGCAGTACTTC. Its translation is CASSYTGSDNEQYF.

The chain recombines TRBV14 with TRBJ1-2; 8 bases agree with TRBD1. The CDR3 length is 16 residues. With 1 base clipped from V and 4 bases from J, the junction kept 8 bases outside the gene matches. From germline, CDR1 is SGHDN and CDR2 FVKESK. The DNA of the CDR3 is TGTGCCAGCAGCCAAGGACAGGGGTGGTTGAGCTATGGCTACACCTTC. This encodes CASSQGQGWLSYGYTF.

This chain connects TRBV13 to TRBJ1-2, with a possible D match to TRBD1 (5 bases). V shed 2 bases and J shed 7 bases, with 8 bases lying between them. The CDR3 has 12 amino acids. Germline loops: CDR1 PRHDT, CDR2 FYEKMQ (reference sequence). As DNA, the CDR3 is TGTGCCAGCAGCTTACCAGGGTTTGGCTACACCTTC. Translating gives CASSLPGFGYTF.

The chain carries TRBV28 and TRBJ1-4; a possible D gene is TRBD1 (6 bases). The germline CDR1 and CDR2 sequences are MDHEN and SYDVKM. Trimming took 3 bases from V and 6 from J, leaving 11 bases between them. The CDR3 runs to 14 residues. The CDR3 reads CASSFGDMYEKLFF. CDR3 nucleotides: TGTGCCAGCAGTTTTGGGGACATGTATGAAAAACTGTTTTTT.

This chain links TRBV28 with TRBJ1-5; 10 bases are shared with TRBD1. After removal of 3 bases from V and 5 bases from J, the junction contained 4 bases not matched to a gene. This CDR3 is built from 15 residues. Germline V CDR1 and CDR2: MDHEN, SYDVKM. The CDR3 protein is CASSFRTGGDQPQHF. The CDR3 nucleotides read TGTGCCAGCAGTTTTAGGACAGGGGGGGATCAGCCCCAGCATTTT.

The count of this clone is one. The chain employs TRBV5-6 and TRBJ1-2; D is unresolved. V was clipped by 0 bases and J by 1 base, with 10 bases between them. Germline assignment: CDR1 SGHDT and CDR2 YYEEEE. The CDR3 consists of 15 residues. The CDR3, as DNA: TGTGCCAGCAGCTTGGGTCAAACCTTTAACTATGGCTACACCTTC. Its protein product is CASSLGQTFNYGYTF.

This sequence joins TRBV19 and TRBJ2-7; 8 bases line up with TRBD2. The CDR3 is 15 residues long. Germline V gives CDR1 LNHDA, CDR2 SQIVND (reference sequence). V was clipped by 1 base and J by 2 bases; unmatched bases: 4. The CDR3 bases are TGTGCCAGTAGTATAGGTTCGGGGGGGGCCTACGAGCAGTACTTC. It is translated as CASSIGSGGAYEQYF.

The CDR3 region has the DNA TGTGCCAGCAGTTTATCTCCAGGGTCCGGAAACACCATATATTTT. It yields the protein CASSLSPGSGNTIYF. This sequence joins TRBV28 and TRBJ1-3, with D tentatively TRBD1 (5 bases). Germline V gene sequence: CDR1 MDHEN, CDR2 SYDVKM. The CDR3 length is 15 residues. The V end lost 1 base, the J end lost 4 bases, and 11 bases lay between the germline ends. The full variable domain, in which reference TRBV28 and TRBJ1-3 provide the parts outside the CDR3, is DVKVTQSSRYLVKRTGEKVFLECVQDMDHENMFWYRQDPGLGLRLIYFSYDVKMKEKGDIPEGYSVSREKKERFSLILESASTNQTSMYLCASSLSPGSGNTIYFGEGSWLTVV.

This chain joins TRBV7-9 and TRBJ1-2; 9 nucleotides line up with TRBD1. V trimming: 5 bases; J trimming: 4 bases; junction bases outside the gene matches: 11. Germline V CDR1 and CDR2: SEHNR, FQNEAQ (reference sequence). There are 16 residues in the CDR3. CDR3 DNA: TGTGCCAGCAGCCCCACCGGGACAGGGTCCGTCTATGGCTACACCTTC. Protein sequence: CASSPTGTGSVYGYTF.

This chain uses TRBV6-1 with TRBJ2-6, with D maybe TRBD1 (6 bases). Germline loops: CDR1 MNHNS, CDR2 SASEGT. Trimming left V 2 bases short and J 4 bases short, with 6 bases between. This CDR3 comprises 14 residues. CDR3 bases: TGTGCCAGCAGTGAACAGGGGGGGGCCAACGTCCTGACTTTC. Translating gives CASSEQGGANVLTF.

In regard to this clone: The same CDR3 can be traced to other DNA sequences in this sample. The V and J genes are TRBV5-1 and TRBJ1-2; maybe TRBD1 (6 bases). CDR3 length: 14 residues. Germline CDR1 reads SGHRS; CDR2 reads YFSETQ. V dropped 2 bases and J dropped 2 bases, with 10 bases sitting between them. The CDR3, as DNA: TGCGCCAGCAGCTTTTCCGGACAGAACTATGGCTACACCTTC. Translated: CASSFSGQNYGYTF.

The CDR3 loop reads CASSLILGPTQPQHF. In DNA, the CDR3 is TGTGCCAGCAGCTTGATTTTAGGTCCCACTCAGCCCCAGCATTTT. V is TRBV5-5 and J is TRBJ1-5; no clear D. Germline CDR1 SGHKS, CDR2 YYEKEE (reference sequence). Deletions cut 1 base from V and 6 bases from J, with 14 bases between. This CDR3 is 15 amino acids long.

V and J are TRBV11-3 and TRBJ1-2; 7 bases match TRBD1. CDR1 and CDR2 (germline): SGHNT, YENEEA. V was clipped by 2 bases and J by 8 bases; unmatched bases: 8. CDR3 length equals 14 residues. Here the CDR3 reads CASSLSRQGGGYTF. The CDR3 nucleotides read TGTGCCAGCAGCTTATCCCGACAGGGAGGGGGCTACACCTTC.